In its sample, the clone carrying this T cell receptor beta chain was seen many times. Its antigen remains unidentified. These data originate in a study of early T cells in non-severe SARS-CoV-2 infection. Study-level background: Unpaired chains resulted from sequencing bulk RNA of unsorted whole blood. Overall study results and limits: CD4 and private specificities were missed by VDJdb matching, which favored anti-spike CD8 responses.

The CDR3 loop spans 19 amino acids. The V and J ends lost 3 bases and 0 bases respectively, with 24 bases between them. CDR1 and CDR2 from the germline V gene are MNHEY and SMNVEV (reference sequence). Unique molecular identifiers (one per individual cDNA molecule) were attached. TCRdb ran MiXCR on the 5' RACE reads and lists one entry per CDR3 protein. This sample has over 55,000 distinct CDR3 sequences, with approximately 12% found just once. The sample comprised whole blood. This clonotype was obtained from an adult who was a healthcare worker with PCR-confirmed SARS-CoV-2 infection or an uninfected control (not recorded which). The V gene is TRBV27, the J gene TRBJ2-7; D possibly corresponds to TRBD1 (6 bases). CDR3 amino acids: CASSFRFFSGTTSSYEQYF. The CDR3 DNA reads TGTGCCAGCAGTTTTCGTTTTTTCTCCGGGACAACGAGCTCCTACGAGCAGTACTTC.